This T cell receptor (beta chain) was sequenced for a study of cytomegalovirus exposure and HLA in healthy donors. Study summary: In an earlier analysis, approximately 120 million unique TCR beta sequences were found from approximately 170 million T cells.

This clone was recorded a few times. What it recognizes is unknown. Overall study findings and caveats: As a later analysis showed, a missense DCLRE1C variant was linked to trimming of TCR beta V- and J-genes. A later analysis showed HLA-associated TCR beta chains outstripping equally common others in clonal expansion.

The CDR3 has 13 amino acids. Trimming stripped 5 bases from V and 6 bases from J, with 11 bases between. Germline V gives CDR1 MNHNS, CDR2 SASEGT. Vbeta (60) and Jbeta (13) primers were used in the PCR. The method was immunoSEQ multiplex PCR; TCRdb's version includes in-frame clones alone and lacks a portion of them. The profile shows 120,000 or so clones, roughly 63% of them singletons. The sequenced sample consisted of PBMCs. The sequence was collected from a man aged 30 to 39 in good health and CMV-seropositive. This chain joins TRBV6-1 and TRBJ1-5; D not certain. The DNA of the CDR3 is TGTGCCAGCAGTTCAAGGGAGGGTCAGCCCCAGCATTTT. Protein product: CASSSREGQPQHF.